This TCR beta chain emerged from a study of OX40 agonist ivuxolimab in advanced cancers. In the study overall: Ivuxolimab, which targeted the costimulatory receptor OX40 (CD134), was an agonistic, fully human IgG2 monoclonal antibody. In the dose-escalation cohort, 82.7% of patients were male, and the mean age was approximately 64 years, with a range of roughly 20 to 79. The paper covers the monotherapy dose-escalation part of the phase I ivuxolimab trial, which included N = 52 patients. Intravenous ivuxolimab was administered to patients every 2 weeks at six dose levels: 0.01, 0.1, 0.3, 1.5, 3 and 10 mg/kg. Partial responses were achieved by three dose-escalation patients, of whom one had hepatocellular carcinoma and two had cutaneous melanoma. Prior anti-PD-1, anti-PD-L1 or anti-CTLA-4 therapy was permitted, and checkpoint inhibitors had been received by about 36% of dose-escalation patients. Peripheral TCRbeta sequencing aimed to test whether ivuxolimab altered TCR sequence diversity and caused clonal T-cell expansion. Of the approximately 50 patients in dose escalation, about 20 had hepatocellular carcinoma, some 15 had melanoma, 9 had renal cell carcinoma and 9 had head and neck cancer. What the study reported, not specific to this receptor: The antigen specificity of the clonally expanded peripheral T cells was not determined. At doses of 0.1 to 3.0 mg/kg, clonal expansion of both CD4+ and CD8+ blood T cells was observed from baseline to week 6. After ivuxolimab, CD8+ T cells had more expanded clones than CD4+ T cells on average. In partial responders in the 0.1-3.0 mg/kg groups, normalized peripheral clonal expansion was found to be among the lowest, especially among CD8+ T cells. Low levels of normalized T-cell clonal expansion were also seen in some nonresponding patients.

A note on this clone: The clone's antigen remains unknown. No clone much larger than this one lies a single base away; base qualities are absent.

The trial excluded patients who had a history of autoimmune disease or were on systemic immunosuppression. Peripheral blood for TCR sequencing was collected from all dose cohorts at baseline, on cycle 4 day 1, and on cycle 7 day 1. The samples were drawn from a first-in-human, open-label, multicenter phase I dose-escalation trial of ivuxolimab. Adults with locally advanced or metastatic head and neck squamous cell, hepatocellular, melanoma or renal cell carcinoma were enrolled in the trial. Before TCR sequencing, CD4+ T cells and CD8+ T cells were sorted from peripheral blood as separate populations. Genomic DNA was isolated from the sorted cells so that the TCRbeta CDR3 region could be sequenced. The immunoSEQ Assay was used for sequencing of TCRbeta CDR3 regions. TCRdb took this table from immuneACCESS and kept in-frame rearrangements with V and J called. Such tables lack part of the clones; where checked against another copy, unresolved V genes explain under half of the gap, and the rest is unexplained. The sample table shows 82,000 or so clones, and around nine tenths are seen once. Around 1.1% of the sample is in the top ten clones.

The sample consisted of CD4+ or CD8+ T cells sorted from blood, taken in a trial of the OX40 agonist ivuxolimab. This clonotype originated in an adult with an advanced solid tumor such as melanoma, head and neck, liver or kidney cancer.

The DNA reads as follows: TGTGCCAGCAGCTCACGAGGAGGGGACAGGGGGGGCCCCTCTGGGGCCAACGTCCTGACTTTC. Translation gives CASSSRGGDRGGPSGANVLTF. The chain links TRBV9 with TRBJ2-6; 11 bases in the junction line up with TRBD1. CDR1 and CDR2 are drawn from the germline V gene: SGDLS, YYNGEE. The CDR3 runs 21 residues from the cysteine to the phenylalanine. Only the CDR3 DNA is retained, 63 bases long and in frame from the first base. At the junction V is shortened by 4 bases and J by 0 bases; bases outside the gene matches: 15.